Here is one T cell receptor (beta chain) with its context. The antigen is not known. The CDR3 is 17 amino acids. J was trimmed by 2 bases and V by 2 bases; bases with no gene match: 11. The germline gives CDR1 SEHNR, CDR2 FQNEAQ (reference sequence). The data stem from a study of blood T cells in healthy people across ages. Combining a sample-barcoded 5' primer with a J-beta primer mix, a second PCR ran for roughly 7 to 12 cycles. TCRdb re-called the 5' RACE reads through MiXCR, storing one row per CDR3 protein. The repertoire consists of about a million distinct CDR3 sequences, with more than 30% occurring once and the leading ten covering about an eighth. The study, taken as a whole, reports: Estimated diversity, derived from one million T cells, was regarded as an underestimate.

This receptor was taken from a man between 18 and 35 years old in good health. The J gene is TRBJ2-7, the V gene TRBV7-9; 8 bases line up with TRBD1. The specimen was blood. The chain's CDR3 is CASSLMSTGAPTYEQYF. DNA of the CDR3: TGTGCCAGCAGCTTAATGTCGACAGGGGCGCCCACCTACGAGCAGTACTTC.